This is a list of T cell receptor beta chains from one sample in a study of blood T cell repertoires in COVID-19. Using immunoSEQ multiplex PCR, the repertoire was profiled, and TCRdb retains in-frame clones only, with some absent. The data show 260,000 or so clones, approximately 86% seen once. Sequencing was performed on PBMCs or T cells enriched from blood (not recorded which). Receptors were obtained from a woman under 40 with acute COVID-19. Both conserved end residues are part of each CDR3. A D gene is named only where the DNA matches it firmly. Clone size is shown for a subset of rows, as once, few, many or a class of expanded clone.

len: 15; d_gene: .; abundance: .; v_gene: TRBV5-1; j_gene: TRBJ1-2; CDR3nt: TGCGCCAGCAGCTCATTGACTCCCCCTTTCTATGGCTACACCTTC; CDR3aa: CASSSLTPPFYGYTF
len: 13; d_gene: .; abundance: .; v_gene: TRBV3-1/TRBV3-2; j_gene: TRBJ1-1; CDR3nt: TGTGCCAGCAGCAAAGGGGCGATTACTGAAGCTTTCTTT; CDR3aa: CASSKGAITEAFF
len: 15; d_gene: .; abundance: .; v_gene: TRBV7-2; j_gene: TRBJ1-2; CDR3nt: TGTGCCAGCAGCTTACGGGGGGGCGAGAACTATGGCTACACCTTC; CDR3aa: CASSLRGGENYGYTF
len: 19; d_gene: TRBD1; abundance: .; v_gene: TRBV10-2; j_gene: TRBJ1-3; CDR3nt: TGCGCCAGCAGTCACCTCCGGGACAGCGATCCTGAATCTGGAAACACCATATATTTT; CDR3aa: CASSHLRDSDPESGNTIYF
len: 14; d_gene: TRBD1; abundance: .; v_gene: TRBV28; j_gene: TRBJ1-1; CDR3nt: TGTGCCAGCAGTACTAACACAGGGGACACTGAAGCTTTCTTT; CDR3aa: CASSTNTGDTEAFF
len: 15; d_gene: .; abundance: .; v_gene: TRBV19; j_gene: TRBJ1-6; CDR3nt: TGTGCCAGTAGCCTCAGGGTCTCCTATAATTCACCCCTCCACTTT; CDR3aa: CASSLRVSYNSPLHF
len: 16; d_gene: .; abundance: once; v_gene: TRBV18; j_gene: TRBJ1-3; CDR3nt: TGTGCCAGCTCACCACCGAGCCGCTTCTCTGGAAACACCATATATTTT; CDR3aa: CASSPPSRFSGNTIYF
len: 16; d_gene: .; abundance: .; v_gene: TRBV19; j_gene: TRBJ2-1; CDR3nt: TGTGCCAGTAGTGCCCGTGACAGCAGTTATTACAATGAGCAGTTCTTC; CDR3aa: CASSARDSSYYNEQFF
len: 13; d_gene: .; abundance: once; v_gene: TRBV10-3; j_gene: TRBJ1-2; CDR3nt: TGTGCCATCAGTGAGGATAGGGAGGATGGCTACACCTTC; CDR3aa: CAISEDREDGYTF
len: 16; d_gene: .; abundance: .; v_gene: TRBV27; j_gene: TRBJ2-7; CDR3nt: TGTGCCAGCAGTTTATTAGCCGTGCCAAAGACTCTAGAGCAGTACTTC; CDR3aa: CASSLLAVPKTLEQYF
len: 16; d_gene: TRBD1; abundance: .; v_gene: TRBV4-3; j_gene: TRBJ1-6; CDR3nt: TGCGCCAGCAGCCAAGATATGGGACAGTCCGATTCACCCCTCCACTTT; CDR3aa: CASSQDMGQSDSPLHF
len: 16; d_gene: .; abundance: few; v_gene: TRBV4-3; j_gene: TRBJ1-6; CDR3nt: TGCGCCAGCAGCCAAGACCCCGGTAAAGGGGGTTCACCCCTCCACTTT; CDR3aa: CASSQDPGKGGSPLHF
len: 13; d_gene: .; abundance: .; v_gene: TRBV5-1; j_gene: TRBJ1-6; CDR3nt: TGCGCCAGCAGCGCACGACAGAATTCACCCCTCCACTTT; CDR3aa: CASSARQNSPLHF
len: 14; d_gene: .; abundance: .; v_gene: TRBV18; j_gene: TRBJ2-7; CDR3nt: TGTGCCAGCTCACCTTCCCTGGGCACCTACGAGCAGTACTTC; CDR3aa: CASSPSLGTYEQYF
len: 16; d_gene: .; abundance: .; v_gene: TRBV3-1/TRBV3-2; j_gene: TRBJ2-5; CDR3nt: TGTGCCAGCAGCCGGGTCGGGACACGTCCACAAGAGACCCAGTACTTC; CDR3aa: CASSRVGTRPQETQYF
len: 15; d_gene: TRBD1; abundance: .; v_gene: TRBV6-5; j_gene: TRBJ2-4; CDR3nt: TGTGCCAGCAGTTACTCGATAGGACAGGGGGCCTCTCAGTACTTC; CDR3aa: CASSYSIGQGASQYF
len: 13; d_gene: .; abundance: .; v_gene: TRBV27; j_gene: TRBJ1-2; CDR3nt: TGTGCCAGCAGTTTATTGGCGGGTTATGGCTACACCTTC; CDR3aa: CASSLLAGYGYTF
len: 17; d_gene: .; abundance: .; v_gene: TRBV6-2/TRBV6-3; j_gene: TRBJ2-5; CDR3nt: TGTGCCAGCAGTGTACACGGGGGGCTCTCCACAAAAGAGACCCAGTACTTC; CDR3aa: CASSVHGGLSTKETQYF
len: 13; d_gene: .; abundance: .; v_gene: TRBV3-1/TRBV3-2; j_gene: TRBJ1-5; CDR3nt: TGTGCCAGCAGCCAAGGGGAGCATCAGCCCCAGCATTTT; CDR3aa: CASSQGEHQPQHF
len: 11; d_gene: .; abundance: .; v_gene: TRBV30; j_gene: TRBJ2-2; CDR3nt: TGTGCCTGCTTTTACACCGGGGAGCTGTTTTTT; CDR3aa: CACFYTGELFF
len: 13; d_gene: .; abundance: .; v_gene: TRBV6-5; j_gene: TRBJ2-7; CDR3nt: TGTGCCAGCATTGGGCCCATTGGGTACGAGCAGTACTTC; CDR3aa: CASIGPIGYEQYF
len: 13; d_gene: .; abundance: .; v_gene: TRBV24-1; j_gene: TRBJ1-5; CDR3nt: TGTGCCACCAGTGCTGGGGGGAATCAGCCCCAGCATTTT; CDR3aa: CATSAGGNQPQHF
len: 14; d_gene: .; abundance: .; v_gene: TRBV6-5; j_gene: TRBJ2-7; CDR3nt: TGTGCCAGCACCCGAAGAGCCAACTCCTACGAGCAGTACTTC; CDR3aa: CASTRRANSYEQYF
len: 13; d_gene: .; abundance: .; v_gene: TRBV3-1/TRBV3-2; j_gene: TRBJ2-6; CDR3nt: TGTGCCAGCAGCCCATCTGGGGCCAACGTCCTGACTTTC; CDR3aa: CASSPSGANVLTF
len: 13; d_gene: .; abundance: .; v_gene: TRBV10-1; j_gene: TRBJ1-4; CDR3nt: TGCGCCAGCAGGACCCCCCGGGATGAAAAACTGTTTTTT; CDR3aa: CASRTPRDEKLFF
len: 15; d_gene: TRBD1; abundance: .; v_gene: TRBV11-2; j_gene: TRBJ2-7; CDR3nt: TGTGCCAGCAGCTTAGTATGGACAGGGGATCTCGAGCAGTACTTC; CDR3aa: CASSLVWTGDLEQYF
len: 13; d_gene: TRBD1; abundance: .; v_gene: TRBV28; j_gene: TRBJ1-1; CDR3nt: TGTGCCAGCAGTGAGGGACAGGCCCTGAGAGCTTTCTTT; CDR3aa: CASSEGQALRAFF
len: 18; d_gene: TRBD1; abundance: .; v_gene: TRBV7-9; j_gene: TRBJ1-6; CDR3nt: TGTGCCAGCAGCTTAGCGGCAGGGGGGAACTCCTATAATTCACCCCTCCACTTT; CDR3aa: CASSLAAGGNSYNSPLHF
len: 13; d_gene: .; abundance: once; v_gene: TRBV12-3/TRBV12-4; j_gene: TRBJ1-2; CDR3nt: TGTGCCAGCAGTCTTCAGGGTCCATATGGCTACACCTTC; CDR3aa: CASSLQGPYGYTF
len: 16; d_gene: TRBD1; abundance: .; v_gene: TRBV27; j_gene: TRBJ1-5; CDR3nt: TGTGCCAGCAGTTCAGGACAGGGGTATGCGAGTCAGCCCCAGCATTTT; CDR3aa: CASSSGQGYASQPQHF
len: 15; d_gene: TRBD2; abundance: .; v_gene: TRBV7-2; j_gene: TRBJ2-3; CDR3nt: TGTGCCAGCAGCTTTGGCGGGGGGGCAACAGATACGCAGTATTTT; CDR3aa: CASSFGGGATDTQYF
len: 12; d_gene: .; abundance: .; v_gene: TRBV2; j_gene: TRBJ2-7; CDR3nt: TGTGCCAGCAGTAAGACAGCATCCGAGCAGTACTTC; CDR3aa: CASSKTASEQYF
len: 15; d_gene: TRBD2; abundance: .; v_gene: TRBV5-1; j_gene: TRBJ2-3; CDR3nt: TGCGCCAGCAGCTTCAGTGGCGGGGGAAAGGATACGCAGTATTTT; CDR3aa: CASSFSGGGKDTQYF
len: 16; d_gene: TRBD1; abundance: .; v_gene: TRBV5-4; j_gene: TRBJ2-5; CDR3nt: TGTGCCAGCAGCCCAAGACAGGGGATAATCCAAGAGACCCAGTACTTC; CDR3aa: CASSPRQGIIQETQYF
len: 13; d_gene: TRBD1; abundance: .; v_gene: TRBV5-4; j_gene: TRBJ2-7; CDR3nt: TGTGCCAGCAGCTCAGGGACAGCGCCCGAGCAGTACTTC; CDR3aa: CASSSGTAPEQYF
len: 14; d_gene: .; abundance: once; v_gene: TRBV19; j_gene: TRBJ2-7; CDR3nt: TGTGCCAGTAGTTTCCGGGGTGGGACCTACGAGCAGTACTTC; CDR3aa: CASSFRGGTYEQYF
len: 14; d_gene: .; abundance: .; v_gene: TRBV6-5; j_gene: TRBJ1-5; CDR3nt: TGTGCCAGCAGGAGACAGCTTCTCAATCAGCCCCAGCATTTT; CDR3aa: CASRRQLLNQPQHF
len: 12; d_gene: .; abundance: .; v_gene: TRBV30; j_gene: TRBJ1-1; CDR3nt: TGTGCCGGGATGCAGGGGATCGGTGAAGCTTTCTTT; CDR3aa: CAGMQGIGEAFF
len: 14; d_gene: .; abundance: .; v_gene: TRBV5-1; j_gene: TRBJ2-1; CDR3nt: TGCGCCAGCTGCTCAGGGCTCTCCTACAATGAGCAGTTCTTC; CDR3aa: CASCSGLSYNEQFF
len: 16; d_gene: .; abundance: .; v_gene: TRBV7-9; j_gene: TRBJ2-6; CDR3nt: TGTGCCAGCAGCCAAACAGGCTTCTCTGGGGCCAACGTCCTGACTTTC; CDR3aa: CASSQTGFSGANVLTF